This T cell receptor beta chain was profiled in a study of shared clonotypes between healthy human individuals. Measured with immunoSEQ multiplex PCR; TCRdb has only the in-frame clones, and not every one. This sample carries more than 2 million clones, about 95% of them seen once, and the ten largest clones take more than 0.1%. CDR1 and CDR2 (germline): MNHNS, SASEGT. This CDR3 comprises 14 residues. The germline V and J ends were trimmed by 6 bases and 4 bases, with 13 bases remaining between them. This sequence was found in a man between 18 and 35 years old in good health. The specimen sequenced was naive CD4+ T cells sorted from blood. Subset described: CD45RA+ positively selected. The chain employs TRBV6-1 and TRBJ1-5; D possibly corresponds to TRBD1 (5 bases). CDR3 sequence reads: CASRATDLNQPQHF. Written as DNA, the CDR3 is TGTGCCAGCAGGGCGACAGACTTAAATCAGCCCCAGCATTTT.